This TCR beta chain was sequenced during a study of shared clonotypes between healthy human individuals. Here immunoSEQ multiplex PCR was the method, and the copy in TCRdb shows in-frame clones only, minus some. The sample includes 2.3 million or so clones, approximately 93% seen only once; the top ten take around 0.4%. As for this clone: Its specificity is not known.

Whole-study results and caveats: Around 5% was the fraction of naive CD4 clonotypes found shared across a few donors.

CDR3 size: 17 residues. The V gene's germline CDR1 is MRHNA and CDR2 SNTAGT. Germline trimming cut 6 bases from V and 1 base from J; bases unmatched to any gene: 9. This TCR was recovered from a man between 18 and 29 years old in good health. Some clones in this sample may be carry-over from other donors' samples. The chain uses TRBV6-4 and TRBJ2-3; 11 bases are a match to TRBD1. The specimen sequenced was naive CD4+ T cells from PBMCs. Subset in this sample: CD45RA+ positively selected. The CDR3 region has the DNA TGTGCCAGCAGAGGACTTCCGGGACAGGGGGGCACAGATACGCAGTATTTT. Its translation: CASRGLPGQGGTDTQYF.